This T cell receptor (beta chain) was captured in a study of blood T cell repertoires in COVID-19 (dated by TCRdb to about 2020). For the wider study: The collaborator samples originated in the United States, Italy and Spain and spanned the acute and convalescent phases of COVID-19. The samples were drawn from two sources: the first 160 participants of the ongoing ImmuneRACE study, and 1,254 subjects contributed by 6 global collaborators. The sample metadata nearly always contained a de-identified subject ID, COVID-19 status, age in years and sex. Deeply sampled blood TCRbeta repertoires from subjects exposed to, actively infected with, or recovered from COVID-19 were included in the dataset. The repertoires were released in a freely available public database intended as a resource for research on the immune response to SARS-CoV-2. The material from the prospective study consisted of cDNA or gDNA derived from T cells, B-cell-depleted T cells, or PBMCs. Where available, HLA class I and class II types were taken from metadata supplied by the sample provider and were not determined by assay-based typing.

About this clone itself: Its binding antigen is unknown. Base-call qualities are not available, and no considerably larger clone is one nucleotide away.

Another Seattle source contributed samples from volunteer blood donors who had recovered from COVID-19. Collaborating institutions collected whole blood in K2EDTA tubes following their own protocols. For TCRbeta analysis, collaborators shipped samples in one of three forms: frozen whole blood, isolated PBMCs, or DNA extracted from either of those sample types. V is cut by 5 bases and J by 9 bases, and the space between the germline ends is 11 bases. Including cysteine and phenylalanine, the CDR3 has 12 amino acids. Solely the CDR3 DNA is kept, with 36 bases framed from the first base. As encoded in the germline V gene, CDR1 is SGHNT while CDR2 is YENEEA. The immunoSEQ Assay, a bias-controlled multiplex PCR, was used to amplify TCRbeta CDR3 regions from genomic DNA. Per the original workflow: Within the assay, amplification of reference gene primers was used to estimate how many nucleated cells each sample contained. To quantify the absolute abundance of each unique TCRbeta CDR3 rearrangement, sequence reads were collapsed and filtered. For each sample, productive Simpson clonality was calculated as the square root of Simpson's diversity index across productive rearrangements. As stored in TCRdb, this immuneACCESS dataset retains in-frame rearrangements with V and J assigned. A fraction of the clones does not appear; measured against another copy, unresolved V genes explain less than half of the discrepancy, and the remainder lacks a known reason. The D gene and trimming were derived from the DNA, and the V and J assignments and clone size from that table. The sample table records roughly 240,000 clones; around 87% of these occur just once. The ten largest clones capture around 2.9% of the sample.

Study-wide conclusions, independent of this receptor: The amount of clinical and demographic metadata varied by source and participant and was provided uncurated.

What was sequenced was peripheral blood. The sequence derives from a woman aged 25 to 45 who had recovered from COVID-19. The chain was built from TRBV11-3 and TRBJ2-1; no D segment can be confidently identified. CDR3 region: CASSHLQSEQFF. The nucleotide sequence is TGTGCCAGCAGCCACCTACAGAGTGAGCAGTTCTTC.